This paragraph reports one T cell receptor beta chain. The length of the CDR3 is 15 residues. Between the trimmed V and J ends, which lost 1 base and 1 base, there was a span of 9 bases. Germline-derived CDR1 and CDR2 are SGHRS and YFSETQ. Only in-frame clones appear in the TCRdb table, and some are missing; sequencing was by immunoSEQ multiplex PCR. The repertoire includes about 80,000 clones, 90% to 95% of them detected once, and 2% to 3% sits in the top ten. The sample comes from a study of T cell changes during pregnancy in multiple sclerosis. This specimen was peripheral blood, taken after pregnancy. J is TRBJ2-1 and V is TRBV5-1; possibly TRBD2 for D (5 bases). The sequence was obtained from a female donor in good health, enrolled as a control in a pregnancy study. The CDR3 nucleotides are TGCGCCAGCAGCTTGACCCCGGGGTCCTACAATGAGCAGTTCTTC. This codes for CASSLTPGSYNEQFF.